The rows below give T cell receptor beta chains drawn from one sample of a study of T cell responses to AZD1222 COVID-19 vaccine. Data came from immunoSEQ multiplex PCR; TCRdb stores just in-frame clones and leaves some out. Of about 140,000 clones listed, just under 95% are singletons. The sample was peripheral blood, taken 28 days after the second AZD1222 dose. These receptors came from an adult who received the AZD1222 COVID-19 vaccine. Each CDR3 is given with its conserved first and last residue. Each record gives: clone size, J gene, V gene, D gene, CDR3 protein, CDR3 DNA. D genes are given only for firm matches. Clone size, where shown, is once, few, many, or a class for clones that have expanded.

. TRBJ1-2 TRBV28 . CASSFTESYGYTF TGTGCCAGCAGTTTCACAGAATCCTATGGCTACACCTTC
. TRBJ1-6 TRBV9 . CASSVSGSPLHF TGTGCCAGCAGCGTATCAGGCTCACCCCTCCACTTT
. TRBJ2-3 TRBV4-1 . CASSHVGRFADTQYF TGCGCCAGCAGCCATGTGGGGCGTTTCGCAGATACGCAGTATTTT
. TRBJ2-1 TRBV5-1 . CASSLLGDNEQFF TGCGCCAGCAGCTTGTTAGGGGACAATGAGCAGTTCTTC
. TRBJ1-1 TRBV9 . CASSVDQGGGATEAFF TGTGCCAGCAGCGTAGACCAGGGAGGGGGGGCCACTGAAGCTTTCTTT
. TRBJ2-1 TRBV19 TRBD2 CASSVGTSGGNEQFF TGTGCCAGTAGTGTAGGGACTAGCGGGGGGAATGAGCAGTTCTTC
. TRBJ1-6 TRBV5-1 . CASSLVPGTTYSPLHF TGCGCCAGCAGCTTGGTACCAGGGACTACTTATTCACCCCTCCACTTT
few TRBJ2-7 TRBV5-1 . CASSWGTSTYEQYF TGCGCCAGCAGCTGGGGGACCAGTACCTACGAGCAGTACTTC
. TRBJ2-1 TRBV28 TRBD2 CASISPSGGTGEQFF TGTGCCAGCATATCGCCTAGCGGGGGGACAGGGGAGCAGTTCTTC
. TRBJ2-3 TRBV5-8 . CASSAGRNAQTDTQYF TGTGCCAGCAGTGCAGGGCGGAACGCCCAGACAGATACGCAGTATTTT
. TRBJ1-1 TRBV28 . CASSRQARPLEAFF TGTGCCAGCAGTCGACAGGCTAGACCCCTTGAAGCTTTCTTT
. TRBJ1-5 TRBV6-9 TRBD1 CASSCPYLDRGNQPQHF TGTGCCAGCAGTTGCCCATACTTGGACAGGGGCAATCAGCCCCAGCATTTT
. TRBJ1-2 TRBV6-2/TRBV6-3 TRBD1 CASSDDRDGYTF TGTGCCAGCAGCGACGACAGGGATGGCTACACCTTC
once TRBJ2-7 TRBV7-9 TRBD1 CASSSPTDRIYEQYF TGTGCCAGCAGCTCTCCTACGGACAGGATCTACGAGCAGTACTTC
. TRBJ1-4 TRBV7-8 . CASSLGEGRLRGEKLFF TGTGCCAGCAGCCTCGGGGAAGGACGACTAAGAGGTGAAAAACTGTTTTTT
once TRBJ1-5 TRBV19 . CASSAQNNQPQHF TGTGCCAGTAGTGCCCAGAACAATCAGCCCCAGCATTTT
. TRBJ1-1 TRBV4-1 . CASSQDGVTEAFF TGCGCCAGCAGCCAAGACGGGGTCACTGAAGCTTTCTTT